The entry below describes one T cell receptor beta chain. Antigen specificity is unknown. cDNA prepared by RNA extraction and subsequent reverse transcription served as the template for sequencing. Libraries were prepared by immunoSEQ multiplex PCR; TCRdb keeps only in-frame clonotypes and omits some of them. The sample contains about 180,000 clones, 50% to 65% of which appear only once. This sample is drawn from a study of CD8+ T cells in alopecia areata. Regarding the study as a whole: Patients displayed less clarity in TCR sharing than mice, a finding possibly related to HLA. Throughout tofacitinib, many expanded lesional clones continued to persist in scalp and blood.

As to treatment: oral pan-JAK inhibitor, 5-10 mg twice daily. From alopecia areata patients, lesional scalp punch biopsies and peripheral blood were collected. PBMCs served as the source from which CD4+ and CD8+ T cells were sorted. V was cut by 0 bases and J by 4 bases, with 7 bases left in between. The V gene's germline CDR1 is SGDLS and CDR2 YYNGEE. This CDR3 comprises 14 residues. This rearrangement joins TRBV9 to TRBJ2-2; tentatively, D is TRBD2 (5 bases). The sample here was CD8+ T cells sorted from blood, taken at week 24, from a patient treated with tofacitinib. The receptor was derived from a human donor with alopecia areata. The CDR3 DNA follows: TGTGCCAGCAGCGTAGAGAGGGTCACCGGGGAGCTGTTTTTT. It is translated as CASSVERVTGELFF. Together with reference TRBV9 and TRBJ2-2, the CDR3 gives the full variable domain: DSGVTQTPKHLITATGQRVTLRCSPRSGDLSVYWYQQSLDQGLQFLIQYYNGEERAKGNILERFSAQQFPDLHSELNLSSLELGDSALYFCASSVERVTGELFFGEGSRLTVL.